These T cell receptor beta chains were read from a single sample in a study of shared clonotypes between healthy human individuals. Profiling relied on immunoSEQ multiplex PCR, and the TCRdb table lists in-frame clones only, not all of them. The sample holds around 1.1 million clones; 70% to 80% are singletons and the top ten take roughly 0.55%. What was sequenced was memory CD4+ T cells from PBMCs. The receptor source for this set is a man aged 18 to 29 in good health. Some clones in this sample may be carry-over from other donors' samples. CDR3s include the opening cysteine and the closing phenylalanine or tryptophan. The D gene is left open where the match is weak. The listing skips clone size in some rows; elsewhere it reads once, few, many or a size class.

TRBJ2-7,TRBD2,-,TRBV18,CASSPPSSGRAKQYF,TGTGCCAGCTCACCACCTTCTAGCGGGAGGGCAAAGCAGTACTTC
TRBJ2-3,-,-,TRBV4-1,CASSLQRGTDTQYF,TGCGCCAGCAGCCTTCAGCGCGGTACAGATACGCAGTATTTT
TRBJ1-2,-,-,TRBV2,CASSSGAPNYGYTF,TGTGCCAGCAGTTCAGGGGCTCCCAACTATGGCTACACCTTC
TRBJ2-7,-,-,TRBV28,CASSPTLSYEQYF,TGTGCCAGCAGCCCCACCCTCTCCTACGAGCAGTACTTC
TRBJ2-5,-,-,TRBV27,CASSRTTIRDSPETQYF,TGTGCCAGCAGTCGGACGACGATAAGGGACTCCCCAGAGACCCAGTACTTC
TRBJ1-5,-,-,TRBV6-4,CASSDTSGQPQHF,TGTGCCAGCAGTGATACCTCAGGGCAGCCCCAGCATTTT
TRBJ1-1,TRBD1,-,TRBV10-3,CAISAGQGAAEAFF,TGTGCCATCAGCGCGGGACAGGGGGCGGCTGAAGCTTTCTTT
TRBJ2-2,-,-,TRBV11-2,CASSLDFGELFF,TGTGCCAGCAGCTTAGATTTCGGGGAGCTGTTTTTT
TRBJ2-1,TRBD1,-,TRBV10-3,CAIRGGQGNDEQFF,TGTGCCATCAGGGGGGGACAGGGGAATGATGAGCAGTTCTTC
TRBJ2-7,TRBD2,-,TRBV11-2,CASRSSGSGNEQYF,TGTGCCAGCAGATCCAGCGGGAGTGGCAACGAGCAGTACTTC
TRBJ1-5,-,many,TRBV12-2,CASRQDSNQPQHF,TGTGCAAGTCGGCAAGATAGCAATCAGCCCCAGCATTTT
TRBJ2-7,-,once,TRBV7-2,CASSLGGGPYEQYF,TGTGCCAGCAGCTTAGGTGGGGGCCCCTACGAGCAGTACTTC
TRBJ1-4,TRBD1,-,TRBV29-1,CSVEIWQGASNEKLFF,TGCAGCGTTGAAATTTGGCAGGGGGCATCTAATGAAAAACTGTTTTTT
TRBJ2-2,-,-,TRBV19,CASTGELFF,TGTGCCAGTACTGGGGAGCTGTTTTTT
TRBJ2-2,TRBD1,-,TRBV6-1,CASSEAPTGIAGELFF,TGTGCCAGCAGTGAAGCCCCGACAGGGATCGCCGGGGAGCTGTTTTTT
TRBJ2-5,-,-,TRBV7-9,CASSLVGGLQETQYF,TGTGCCAGCAGCTTAGTCGGAGGATTACAAGAGACCCAGTACTTC
TRBJ1-2,-,-,TRBV5-4,CASSDFIGLGATSNYGYTF,TGTGCCAGCAGCGACTTTATCGGCCTAGGGGCTACTTCGAACTATGGCTACACCTTC
TRBJ2-6,-,-,TRBV11-2,CASSQDSGANVPTF,TGCGCCAGCAGCCAAGATTCTGGGGCCAACGTCCCGACTTTC
TRBJ2-2,-,-,TRBV11-2,CASSTDPWGVPTTGELFF,TGTGCCAGCAGCACCGACCCTTGGGGGGTTCCGACCACCGGGGAGCTGTTTTTT
TRBJ2-7,TRBD1,-,TRBV30,CAWAPGTGAREQYF,TGTGCCTGGGCCCCGGGGACAGGGGCGCGAGAGCAGTACTTC
TRBJ2-7,-,-,TRBV2,CASRGSSYEQYF,TGTGCCAGCAGGGGCTCCTCCTACGAGCAGTACTTC
TRBJ2-1,TRBD2,-,TRBV5-1,CASKMTSGYNEQFF,TGCGCCAGCAAGATGACTAGCGGTTACAATGAGCAGTTCTTC
TRBJ2-5,TRBD2,-,TRBV10-3,CAISESRLAETQYF,TGTGCCATCAGTGAGTCCCGACTAGCCGAGACCCAGTACTTC
TRBJ2-4,-,-,TRBV4-1,CASSQEGLGTKAKNIQYF,TGCGCCAGCAGCCAAGAAGGTCTCGGGACAAAAGCCAAAAACATTCAGTACTTC
TRBJ2-2,TRBD1,-,TRBV6-5,CASSYFGTANTGELFF,TGTGCCAGCAGTTATTTTGGGACAGCGAACACCGGGGAGCTGTTTTTT
TRBJ1-1,-,-,TRBV5-4,CASTRGGPVVGGTEAFF,TGTGCCAGCACCCGGGGGGGTCCGGTTGTCGGAGGCACTGAAGCTTTCTTT